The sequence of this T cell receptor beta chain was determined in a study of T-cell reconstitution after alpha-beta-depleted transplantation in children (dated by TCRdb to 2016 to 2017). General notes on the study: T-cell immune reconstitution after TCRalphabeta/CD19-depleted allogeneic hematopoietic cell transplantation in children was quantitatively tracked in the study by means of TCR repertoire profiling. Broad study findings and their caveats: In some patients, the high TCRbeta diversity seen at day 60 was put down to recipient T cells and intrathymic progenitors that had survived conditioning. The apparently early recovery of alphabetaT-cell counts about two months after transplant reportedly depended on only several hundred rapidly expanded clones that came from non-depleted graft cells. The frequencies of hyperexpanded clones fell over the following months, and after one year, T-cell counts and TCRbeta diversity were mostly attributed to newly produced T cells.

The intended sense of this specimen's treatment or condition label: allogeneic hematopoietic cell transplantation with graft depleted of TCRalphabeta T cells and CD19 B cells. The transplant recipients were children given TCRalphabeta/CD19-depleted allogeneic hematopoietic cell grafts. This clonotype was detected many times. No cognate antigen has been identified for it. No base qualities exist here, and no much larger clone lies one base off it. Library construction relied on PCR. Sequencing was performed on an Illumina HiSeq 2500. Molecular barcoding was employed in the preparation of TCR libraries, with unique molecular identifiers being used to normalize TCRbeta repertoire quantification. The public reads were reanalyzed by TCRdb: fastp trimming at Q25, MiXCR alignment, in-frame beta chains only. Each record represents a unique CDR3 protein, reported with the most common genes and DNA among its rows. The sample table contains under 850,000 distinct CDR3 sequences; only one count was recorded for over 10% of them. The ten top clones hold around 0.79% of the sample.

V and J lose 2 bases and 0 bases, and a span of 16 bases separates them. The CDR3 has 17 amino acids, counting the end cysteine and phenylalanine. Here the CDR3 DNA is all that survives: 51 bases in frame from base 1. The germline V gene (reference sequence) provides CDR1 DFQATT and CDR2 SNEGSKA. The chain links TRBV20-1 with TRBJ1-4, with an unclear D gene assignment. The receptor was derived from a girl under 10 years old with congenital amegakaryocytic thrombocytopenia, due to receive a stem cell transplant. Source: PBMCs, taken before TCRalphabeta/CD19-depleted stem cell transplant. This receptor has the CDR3 CSARIHRAGPTNEKLFF. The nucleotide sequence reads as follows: TGCAGTGCTAGAATCCACCGGGCAGGACCAACTAATGAAAAACTGTTTTTT.